The 28 T cell receptor beta chains given below trace back to one sample, sequenced in a study of T cell clusters in autoimmune cytopenias. Each sample's input was roughly 250 ng genomic DNA, 35,000 to 40,000 genome equivalents. TRB rearrangements were amplified by touch-down multiplex PCR with mixed TRB-A/B primers. TCRdb reanalyzed the multiplex PCR reads, giving one entry per CDR3 protein sequence and no DNA. The sample includes nearly 1,500 distinct CDR3 sequences. These data were also filed under a second study, of T cell repertoires in aging, cancer and after chemotherapy.

What was sequenced was peripheral blood. Every receptor here comes from a human donor in good health.

This clonotype ranks as medium-sized in terms of frequency. The chain joins TRBV6-5 to TRBJ2-1; TCRdb names TRBD2, which stays unverified in the absence of DNA. The CDR3 length is 14 residues. The germline V gene has CDR1 MNHEY and CDR2 SVGAGI. CDR3 in amino acids: CASTAGLAGSEQFF.

Measured by frequency, this clonotype is medium-sized. The rearrangement joins TRBV27 to TRBJ2-1; TCRdb's assignment of TRBD2 cannot be checked, as there is no DNA. In germline, CDR1 is MNHEY, CDR2 SMNVEV (reference sequence). The CDR3 extends over 22 amino acids. CDR3 sequence reads: CASSEAGTRTSGGARSYNEQFF.

This clonotype shows up as medium-sized (0.01 to 0.1%) by frequency. This chain connects TRBV6-2 or TRBV6-3 to TRBJ2-4; TCRdb outputs TRBD2, but without DNA this stays unchecked. The CDR3 totals 15 residues. Germline CDR1 MNHEY, CDR2 SVGEGT. The CDR3 sequence: CASSQGEGFGNIQYF.

This clonotype is called medium-sized based on its frequency. Here the CDR3 reads CASSLFQGTEAFF. The chain carries TRBV27 and TRBJ1-1; with no DNA, the TCRdb D assignment of TRBD1 cannot be verified. Germline V CDR1 and CDR2: MNHEY, SMNVEV (reference sequence). The length of the CDR3 is 13 residues.

This clonotype is deemed medium-sized by its frequency. The chain links TRBV28 to TRBJ2-5; the TCRdb call, TRBD1, lacks DNA for checking. CDR3 size: 13 residues. Germline V lookup: CDR1 MDHEN, CDR2 SYDVKM. CDR3 protein: CASSLRGTETQYF. Variable domain in full (rest from reference TRBV28 and TRBJ2-5): DVKVTQSSRYLVKRTGEKVFLECVQDMDHENMFWYRQDPGLGLRLIYFSYDVKMKEKGDIPEGYSVSREKKERFSLILESASTNQTSMYLCASSLRGTETQYFGPGTRLLVL.

According to its frequency, this clonotype is large. V gene TRBV5-6 combines with J gene TRBJ2-7; without DNA, the TCRdb call of TRBD2 cannot be checked. This CDR3 comprises 19 residues. Germline lookup yields CDR1 SGHDT and CDR2 YYEEEE. The CDR3 is CASSRGTSGRQHRSYEQYF.

This clonotype ranks as large in terms of frequency. The chain uses TRBV29-1 and TRBJ2-3. The CDR3 runs 12 residues. CDR1 is SQVTM, CDR2 ANQGSEA, per germline. CDR3 amino acids: CSAAELTDTQYF.

Frequency places this clonotype as medium-sized. The chain is built from TRBV7-2 and TRBJ2-5; TCRdb names TRBD2, which stays unverified in the absence of DNA. Per germline, CDR1 SGHTA and CDR2 FQGNSA. The CDR3 is made up of 14 amino acids. The CDR3 spells CASSTTSGGRTQYF.

V and J are TRBV5-1 and TRBJ2-7. The germline V gene encodes CDR1 SGHRS and CDR2 YFSETQ. CDR3 length equals 15 residues. The CDR3 is CASSLNGGTFDEQYF.

The chain employs TRBV6-2 or TRBV6-3 and TRBJ2-5; with no DNA, the TCRdb D assignment of TRBD1 cannot be verified. Germline CDR1 is MNHEY and CDR2 is SVGEGT. This CDR3 has 17 amino acids. The CDR3 here is CASSSPRTQGARETQYF.

The rearrangement links TRBV19 to TRBJ2-7; TCRdb picks TRBD2, but there is no DNA to check that call. CDR3 length: 18 amino acids. Germline CDR1 reads LNHDA; CDR2 reads SQIVND (reference sequence). The CDR3 protein is CASTDSGLAGTLSYEQYF.

This clonotype is identified as medium-sized from frequency. The chain employs TRBV5-1 and TRBJ2-1; TCRdb proposes TRBD2, but this gene call is untestable without DNA. There are 18 residues in the CDR3. CDR1 SGHRS and CDR2 YFSETQ come from the germline V gene. CDR3 sequence reads: CASSQPAGASTSYNEQFF.

Frequency places this clonotype as large. V usage is TRBV27 and J usage is TRBJ1-2; the D call of TRBD1 rests on TCRdb alone, since no DNA is present to check it. The CDR3 has 14 amino acids. Germline CDR1 is MNHEY and CDR2 is SMNVEV (reference sequence). The CDR3: CASSRTGAGYGYTF.

Frequency places this clonotype as medium-sized. The chain employs TRBV6-2 or TRBV6-3 and TRBJ1-2; TCRdb outputs TRBD1, but without DNA this stays unchecked. The CDR3 consists of 16 residues. The germline V gene has CDR1 MNHEY and CDR2 SVGEGT. This CDR3 is CASSTMGQGANYGYTF.

By frequency, this clonotype registers medium-sized. The chain's CDR3 is CASSSGQDIRGYTF. The rearrangement links TRBV6-6 to TRBJ1-2; TCRdb picks TRBD1, but there is no DNA to check that call. This CDR3 comprises 14 residues. CDR1 is MNHNY and CDR2 is SVGAGI in the germline V gene (reference sequence).

This clonotype shows up as medium-sized by frequency. CDR3 amino acids: CSAIPRTGNTEAFF. This chain joins TRBV20-1 and TRBJ1-1; TCRdb reports TRBD1, a call that lacks DNA to check it against. The germline gives CDR1 DFQATT, CDR2 SNEGSKA (reference sequence). CDR3 length: 14 residues.

By frequency, this clonotype registers large. This chain joins TRBV30 and TRBJ2-7; the TCRdb call, TRBD2, lacks DNA for checking. In germline, CDR1 is GTSNPN, CDR2 SVGIG (reference sequence). The CDR3 is made up of 14 amino acids. The CDR3 loop is CAWSLGGGASEQYF.

The rearrangement uses TRBV28 and TRBJ1-4; TCRdb picks TRBD1, but there is no DNA to check that call. Germline V gene lookup returns CDR1 MDHEN and CDR2 SYDVKM. The CDR3 has 13 residues. CDR3 sequence reads: CASRQGANEKLFF.

The chain carries TRBV9 and TRBJ1-4; there is no DNA to check the TCRdb D call of TRBD1. Germline V gives CDR1 SGDLS, CDR2 YYNGEE. CDR3 length equals 14 residues. The CDR3 protein is CASSGRQGNEKLFF.

This clonotype ranks as medium-sized in terms of frequency. The chain joins TRBV5-1 to TRBJ2-7. The CDR3 has 14 residues. In germline, CDR1 is SGHRS, CDR2 YFSETQ. The CDR3 spells CASSSLLSAGEQYF.

This clonotype registers medium-sized by frequency. V gene TRBV12-3 or TRBV12-4 combines with J gene TRBJ1-4. The CDR3 is 15 residues long. CDR3 protein: CASSPARRTGEKLFF.

Frequency places this clonotype as medium-sized. J is TRBJ2-5 and V is TRBV5-1. The CDR3 has 13 amino acids. CDR1 is SGHRS and CDR2 is YFSETQ in the germline V gene. The CDR3: CASSLGRRETQYF. The whole variable domain, remainder taken from reference TRBV5-1 and TRBJ2-5, is KAGVTQTPRYLIKTRGQQVTLSCSPISGHRSVSWYQQTPGQGLQFLFEYFSETQRNKGNFPGRFSGRQFSNSRSEMNVSTLELGDSALYLCASSLGRRETQYFGPGTRLLVL.

The chain employs TRBV27 and TRBJ2-1; as DNA is missing, the TRBD1 call by TCRdb cannot be tested. The CDR3 is 12 residues long. CDR1 and CDR2 from the germline V gene are MNHEY and SMNVEV (reference sequence). This CDR3 is CASSRTGDEQFF.

This chain joins TRBV4-1 and TRBJ1-1; lacking DNA, the TRBD1 call made by TCRdb goes unchecked. CDR1 and CDR2 from the germline V gene are MGHRA and YSYEKL. CDR3 size: 15 residues. This CDR3 reads CASSQAPTGTTEAFF.

This clonotype is deemed large by its frequency. The V call is TRBV5-4, the J call TRBJ2-3. The CDR3 consists of 15 residues. The germline gives CDR1 SGHNT, CDR2 YYREEE (reference sequence). The CDR3 loop is CASSSPSGGTDTQYF.

The rearrangement links TRBV20-1 to TRBJ1-1; as DNA is missing, the TRBD1 call by TCRdb cannot be tested. The CDR3 sequence is 14 residues long. Germline V gene sequence: CDR1 DFQATT, CDR2 SNEGSKA (reference sequence). This chain's CDR3 is CSAPKGRGVTEAFF.

J is TRBJ2-3 and V is TRBV24-1; TCRdb's D call, TRBD1, is unchecked because there is no DNA. CDR1 and CDR2 (germline): KGHDR, SFDVKD. The CDR3 is 16 residues long. CDR3 in amino acids: CATSDFPRRGTGTQYF.

This clonotype is labeled large (0.1 to 1%) based on frequency. V is TRBV13 and J is TRBJ2-5; TCRdb's D call, TRBD1, is unchecked because there is no DNA. The CDR3 covers 13 residues. Germline V gene sequence: CDR1 PRHDT, CDR2 FYEKMQ (reference sequence). CDR3 protein: CASSDRGEETQYF.